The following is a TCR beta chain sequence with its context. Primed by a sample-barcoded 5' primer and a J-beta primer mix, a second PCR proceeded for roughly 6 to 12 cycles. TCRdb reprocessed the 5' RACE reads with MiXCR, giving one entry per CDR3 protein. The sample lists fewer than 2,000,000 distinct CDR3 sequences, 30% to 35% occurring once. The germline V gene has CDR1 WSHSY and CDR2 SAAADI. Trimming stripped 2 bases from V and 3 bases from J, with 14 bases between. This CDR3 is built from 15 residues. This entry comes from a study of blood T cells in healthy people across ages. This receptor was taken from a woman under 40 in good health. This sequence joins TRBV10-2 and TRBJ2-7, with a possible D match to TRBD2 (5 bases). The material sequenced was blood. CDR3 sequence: CASSESTTGSYEQYF. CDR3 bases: TGCGCCAGCAGTGAGAGTACTACTGGGAGCTACGAGCAGTACTTC.